This TCR beta chain was sequenced for a study of cytomegalovirus exposure and HLA in healthy donors. Whole-study results and caveats: Across all donors, roughly uniform sequencing depth was an assumption of the presence/absence analyses.

The CDR3 covers 17 residues. From germline, CDR1 is SGHRS and CDR2 YFSETQ. J lost 0 bases, V lost 6 bases, and 8 bases had no gene match. The PCR employed 60 Vbeta primers together with 13 Jbeta primers. TCRdb's table, derived via immunoSEQ multiplex PCR, lists solely in-frame clones and lacks some. The sample lists roughly 190,000 clones, 75% to 90% occurring once. Turning to this clone: The antigen is not known.

Sequencing was done on a sample of PBMCs. The chain has TRBV5-1 and TRBJ2-6, with 8 bases aligning to TRBD1. The clonotype comes from a woman between 50 and 59 years old in good health and CMV-seropositive. In DNA, the CDR3 is TGCGCCAGCACTCAGGGGGCGCGTGACTCTGGGGCCAACGTCCTGACTTTC. Its protein product is CASTQGARDSGANVLTF. Using reference TRBV5-1 and TRBJ2-6 for the parts outside the CDR3, the full variable domain is KAGVTQTPRYLIKTRGQQVTLSCSPISGHRSVSWYQQTPGQGLQFLFEYFSETQRNKGNFPGRFSGRQFSNSRSEMNVSTLELGDSALYLCASTQGARDSGANVLTFGAGSRLTVL.